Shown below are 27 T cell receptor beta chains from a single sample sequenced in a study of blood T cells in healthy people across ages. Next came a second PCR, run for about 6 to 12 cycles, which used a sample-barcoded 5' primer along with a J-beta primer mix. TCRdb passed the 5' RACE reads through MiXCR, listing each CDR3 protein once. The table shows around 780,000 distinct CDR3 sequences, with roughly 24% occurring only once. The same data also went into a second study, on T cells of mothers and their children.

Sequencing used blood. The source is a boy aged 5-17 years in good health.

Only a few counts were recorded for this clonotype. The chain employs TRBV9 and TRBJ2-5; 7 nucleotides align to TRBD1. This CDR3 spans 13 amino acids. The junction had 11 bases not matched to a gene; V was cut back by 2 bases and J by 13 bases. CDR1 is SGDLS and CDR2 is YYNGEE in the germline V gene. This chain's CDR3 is CASSVSSRDSPYF. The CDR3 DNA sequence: TGTGCCAGCAGCGTGTCCTCACGGGACAGCCCGTACTTC.

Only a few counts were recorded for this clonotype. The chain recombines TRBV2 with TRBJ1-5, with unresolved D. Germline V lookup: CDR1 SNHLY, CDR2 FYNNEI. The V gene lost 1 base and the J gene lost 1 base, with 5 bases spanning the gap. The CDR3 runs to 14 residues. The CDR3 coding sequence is TGTGCCAGCAGTGAAGGTATCAGCAATCAGCCCCAGCATTTT. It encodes CASSEGISNQPQHF.

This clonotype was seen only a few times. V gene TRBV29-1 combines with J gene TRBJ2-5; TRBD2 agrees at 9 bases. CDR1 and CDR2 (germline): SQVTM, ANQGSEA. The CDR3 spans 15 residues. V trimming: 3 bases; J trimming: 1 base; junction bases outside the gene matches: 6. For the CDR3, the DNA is TGCAGCGTTGAGGCCCAGCGGGGGGTCCAAGAGACCCAGTACTTC. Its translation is CSVEAQRGVQETQYF.

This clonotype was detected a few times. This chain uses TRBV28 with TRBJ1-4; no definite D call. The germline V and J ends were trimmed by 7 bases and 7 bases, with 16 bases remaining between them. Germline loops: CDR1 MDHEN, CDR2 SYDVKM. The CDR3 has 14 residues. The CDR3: CASIPGGISEKLFF. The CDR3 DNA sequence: TGTGCCAGCATCCCCGGAGGGATCAGTGAAAAACTGTTTTTT.

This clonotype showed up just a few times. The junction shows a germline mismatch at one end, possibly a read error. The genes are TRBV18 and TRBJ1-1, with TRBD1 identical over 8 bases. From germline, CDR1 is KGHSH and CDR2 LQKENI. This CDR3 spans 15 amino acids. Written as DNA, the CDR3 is TGTGCCAGCCCACCGCAGGGGGCGTATAGCACTGAAGCTTTCTTT. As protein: CASPPQGAYSTEAFF.

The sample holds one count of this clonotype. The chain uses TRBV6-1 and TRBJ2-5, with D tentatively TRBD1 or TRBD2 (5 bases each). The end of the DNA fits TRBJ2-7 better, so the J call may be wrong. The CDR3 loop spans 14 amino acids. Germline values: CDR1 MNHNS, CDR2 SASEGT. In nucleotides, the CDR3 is TGTGCCAGCAGTGAACGGGACGGGACCTACGAGCAGTACTTC. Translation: CASSERDGTYEQYF.

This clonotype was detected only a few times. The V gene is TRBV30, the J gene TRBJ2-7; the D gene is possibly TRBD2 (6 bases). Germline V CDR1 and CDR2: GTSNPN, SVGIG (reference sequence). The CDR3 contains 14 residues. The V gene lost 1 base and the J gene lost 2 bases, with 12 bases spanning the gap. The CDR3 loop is CAWSGGVRAYEQYF. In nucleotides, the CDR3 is TGTGCCTGGAGTGGGGGGGTGCGGGCCTACGAGCAGTACTTC. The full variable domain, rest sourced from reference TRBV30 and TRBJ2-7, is SQTIHQWPATLVQPVGSPLSLECTVEGTSNPNLYWYRQAAGRGLQLLFYSVGIGQISSEVPQNLSASRPQDRQFILSSKKLLLSDSGFYLCAWSGGVRAYEQYFGPGTRLTVT.

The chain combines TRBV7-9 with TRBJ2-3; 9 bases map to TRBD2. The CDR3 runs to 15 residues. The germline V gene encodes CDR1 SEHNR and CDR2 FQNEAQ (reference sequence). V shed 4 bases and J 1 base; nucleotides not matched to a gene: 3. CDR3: CASSYSSGGTDTQYF. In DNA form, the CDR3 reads TGTGCCAGCAGCTACTCTAGCGGGGGCACAGATACGCAGTATTTT.

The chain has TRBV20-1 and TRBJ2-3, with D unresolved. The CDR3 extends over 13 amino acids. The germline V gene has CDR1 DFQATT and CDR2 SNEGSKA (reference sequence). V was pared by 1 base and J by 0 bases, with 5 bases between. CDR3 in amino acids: CSARVASTDTQYF. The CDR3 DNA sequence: TGCAGTGCTAGAGTGGCCAGCACAGATACGCAGTATTTT.

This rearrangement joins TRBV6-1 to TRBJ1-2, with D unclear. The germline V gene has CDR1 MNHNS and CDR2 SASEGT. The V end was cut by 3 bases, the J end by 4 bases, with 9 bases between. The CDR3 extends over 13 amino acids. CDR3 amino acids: CASSDGLFYGYTF. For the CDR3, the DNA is TGTGCCAGCAGTGACGGGCTGTTCTATGGCTACACCTTC.

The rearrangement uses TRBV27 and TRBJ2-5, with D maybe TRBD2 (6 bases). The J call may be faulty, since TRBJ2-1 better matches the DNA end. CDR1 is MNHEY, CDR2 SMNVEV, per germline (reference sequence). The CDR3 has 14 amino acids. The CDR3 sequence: CASRVSGAYNEQFF. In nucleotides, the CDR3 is TGTGCCAGCAGAGTTAGCGGAGCGTACAATGAGCAGTTCTTC.

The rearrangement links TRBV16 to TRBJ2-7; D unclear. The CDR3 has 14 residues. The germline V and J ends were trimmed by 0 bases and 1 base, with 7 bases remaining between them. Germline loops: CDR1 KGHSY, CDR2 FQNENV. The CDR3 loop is CASSQSRQSYEQYF. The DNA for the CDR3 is TGTGCCAGCAGCCAATCTAGGCAGTCCTACGAGCAGTACTTC.

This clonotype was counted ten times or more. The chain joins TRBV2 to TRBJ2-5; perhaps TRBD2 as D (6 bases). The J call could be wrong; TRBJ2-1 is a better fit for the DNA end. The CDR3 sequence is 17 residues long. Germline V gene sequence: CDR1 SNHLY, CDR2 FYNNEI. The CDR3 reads CASSEVFRRARYNEQFF. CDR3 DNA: TGTGCCAGCAGTGAAGTCTTTAGGAGGGCGAGGTACAATGAGCAGTTCTTC.

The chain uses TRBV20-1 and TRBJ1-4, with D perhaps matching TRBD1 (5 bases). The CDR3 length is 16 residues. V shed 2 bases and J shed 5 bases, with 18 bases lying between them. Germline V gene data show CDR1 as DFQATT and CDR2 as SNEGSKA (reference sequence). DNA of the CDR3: TGCAGTGCTAGACCCCTCCCCGGGACTCAAAATGAAAAACTGTTTTTT. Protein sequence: CSARPLPGTQNEKLFF.

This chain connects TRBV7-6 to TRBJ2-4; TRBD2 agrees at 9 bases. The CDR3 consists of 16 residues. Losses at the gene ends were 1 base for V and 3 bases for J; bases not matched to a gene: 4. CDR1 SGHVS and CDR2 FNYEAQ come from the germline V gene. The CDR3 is CASSLDSGGGKNIQYF. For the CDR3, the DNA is TGTGCCAGCAGCTTAGATAGCGGGGGCGGCAAAAACATTCAGTACTTC.

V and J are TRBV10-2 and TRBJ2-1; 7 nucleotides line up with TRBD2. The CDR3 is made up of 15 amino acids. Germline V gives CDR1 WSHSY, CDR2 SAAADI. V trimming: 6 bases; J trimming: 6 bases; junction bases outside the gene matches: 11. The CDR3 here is CASSGGYAVGNEQFF. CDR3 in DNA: TGCGCCAGCAGCGGGGGGTACGCGGTTGGCAATGAGCAGTTCTTC.

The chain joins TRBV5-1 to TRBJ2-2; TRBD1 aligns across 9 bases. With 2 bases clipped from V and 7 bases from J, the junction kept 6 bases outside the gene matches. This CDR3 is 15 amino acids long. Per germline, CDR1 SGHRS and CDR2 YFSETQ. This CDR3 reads CASSFDRGAVGELFF. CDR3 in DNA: TGCGCCAGCAGCTTCGACAGGGGGGCGGTCGGGGAGCTGTTTTTT.

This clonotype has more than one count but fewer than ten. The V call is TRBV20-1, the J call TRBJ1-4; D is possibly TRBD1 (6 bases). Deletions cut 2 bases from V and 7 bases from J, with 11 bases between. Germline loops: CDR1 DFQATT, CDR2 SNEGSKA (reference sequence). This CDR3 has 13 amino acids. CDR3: CSARRAGAEKLFF. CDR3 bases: TGCAGTGCTAGACGGGCAGGGGCTGAAAAACTGTTTTTT.

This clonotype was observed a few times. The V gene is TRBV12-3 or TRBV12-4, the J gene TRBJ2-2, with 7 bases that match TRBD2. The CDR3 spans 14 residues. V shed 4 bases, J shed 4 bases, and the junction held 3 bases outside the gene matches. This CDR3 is CASSWGGGTGELFF. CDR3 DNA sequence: TGTGCCAGCAGTTGGGGCGGGGGCACCGGGGAGCTGTTTTTT.

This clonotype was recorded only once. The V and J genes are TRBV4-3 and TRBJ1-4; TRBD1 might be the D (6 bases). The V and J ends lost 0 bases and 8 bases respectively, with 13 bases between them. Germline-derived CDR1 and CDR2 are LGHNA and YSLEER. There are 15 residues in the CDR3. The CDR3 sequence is CASSQDLQGREKLFF. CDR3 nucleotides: TGCGCCAGCAGCCAAGATCTCCAGGGGAGGGAAAAACTGTTTTTT.

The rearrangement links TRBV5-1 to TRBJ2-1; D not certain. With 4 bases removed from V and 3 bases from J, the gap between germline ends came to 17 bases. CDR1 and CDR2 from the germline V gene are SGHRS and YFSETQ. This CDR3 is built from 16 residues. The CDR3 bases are TGCGCCAGCAGCGCGGTAGGCACTGGCGGCTACAATGAGCAGTTCTTC. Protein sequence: CASSAVGTGGYNEQFF.

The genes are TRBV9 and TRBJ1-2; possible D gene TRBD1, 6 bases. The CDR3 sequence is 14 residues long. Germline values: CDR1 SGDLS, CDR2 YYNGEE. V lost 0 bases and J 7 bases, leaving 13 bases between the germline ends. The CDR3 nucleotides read TGTGCCAGCAGCGTAGGGCAGGGGTATGGTGGCTACACCTTC. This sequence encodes CASSVGQGYGGYTF. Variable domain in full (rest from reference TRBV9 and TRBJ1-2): DSGVTQTPKHLITATGQRVTLRCSPRSGDLSVYWYQQSLDQGLQFLIQYYNGEERAKGNILERFSAQQFPDLHSELNLSSLELGDSALYFCASSVGQGYGGYTFGSGTRLTVV.

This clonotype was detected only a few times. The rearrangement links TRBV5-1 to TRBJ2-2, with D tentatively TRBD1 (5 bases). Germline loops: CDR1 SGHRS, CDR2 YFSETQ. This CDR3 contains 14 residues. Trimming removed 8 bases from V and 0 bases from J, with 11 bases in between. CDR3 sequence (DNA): TGCGCCAGTCGACAGATCGCGAACACCGGGGAGCTGTTTTTT. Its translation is CASRQIANTGELFF.

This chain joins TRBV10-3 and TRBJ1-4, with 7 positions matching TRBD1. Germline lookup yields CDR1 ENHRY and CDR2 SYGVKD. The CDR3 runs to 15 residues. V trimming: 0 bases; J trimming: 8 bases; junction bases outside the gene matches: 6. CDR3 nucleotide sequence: TGTGCCATCAGTGAGTCTCCAGGGGGGAGAGAAAAACTGTTTTTT. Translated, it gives CAISESPGGREKLFF.

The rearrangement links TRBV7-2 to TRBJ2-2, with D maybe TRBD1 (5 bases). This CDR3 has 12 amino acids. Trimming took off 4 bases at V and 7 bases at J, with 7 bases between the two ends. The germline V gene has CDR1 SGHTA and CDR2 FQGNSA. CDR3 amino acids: CASSSRVGELFF. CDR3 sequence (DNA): TGTGCCAGCAGCTCCAGGGTCGGGGAGCTGTTTTTT.

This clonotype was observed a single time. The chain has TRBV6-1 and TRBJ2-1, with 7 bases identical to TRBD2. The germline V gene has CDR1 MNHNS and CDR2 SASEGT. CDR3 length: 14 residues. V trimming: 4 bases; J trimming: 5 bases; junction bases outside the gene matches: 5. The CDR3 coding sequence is TGTGCCAGCAGTGGAACTAGCGTAGACAATGAGCAGTTCTTC. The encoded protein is CASSGTSVDNEQFF.

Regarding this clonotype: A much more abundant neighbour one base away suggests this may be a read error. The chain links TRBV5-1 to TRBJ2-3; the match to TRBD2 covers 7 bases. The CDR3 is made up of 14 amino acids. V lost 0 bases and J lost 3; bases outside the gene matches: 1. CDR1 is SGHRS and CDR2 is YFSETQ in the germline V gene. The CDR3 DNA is TGCGCCAGCAGCTTGGGGACTAGGACAGATACGCAGTATTTT. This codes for CASSLGTRTDTQYF.